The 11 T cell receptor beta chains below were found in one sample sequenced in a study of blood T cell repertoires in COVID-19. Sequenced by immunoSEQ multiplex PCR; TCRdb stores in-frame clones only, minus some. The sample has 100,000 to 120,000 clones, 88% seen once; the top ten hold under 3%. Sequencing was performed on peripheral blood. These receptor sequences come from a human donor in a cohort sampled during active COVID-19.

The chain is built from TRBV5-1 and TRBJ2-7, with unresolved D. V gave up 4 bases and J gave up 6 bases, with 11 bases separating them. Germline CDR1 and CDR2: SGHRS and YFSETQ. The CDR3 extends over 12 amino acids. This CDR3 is CASSPRGLEQYF. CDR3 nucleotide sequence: TGCGCCAGCAGCCCTCGTGGCCTCGAGCAGTACTTC.

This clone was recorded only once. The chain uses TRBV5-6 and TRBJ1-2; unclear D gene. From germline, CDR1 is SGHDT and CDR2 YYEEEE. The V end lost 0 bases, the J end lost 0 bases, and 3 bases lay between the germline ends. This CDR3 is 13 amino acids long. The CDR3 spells CASSLGANYGYTF. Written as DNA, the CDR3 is TGTGCCAGCAGCTTGGGAGCTAACTATGGCTACACCTTC.

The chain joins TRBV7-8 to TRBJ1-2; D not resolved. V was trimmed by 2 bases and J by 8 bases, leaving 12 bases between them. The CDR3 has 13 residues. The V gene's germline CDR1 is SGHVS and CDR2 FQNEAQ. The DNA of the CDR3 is TGTGCCAGCAGCTTAACGCCTTCCTACGGCTACACCTTC. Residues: CASSLTPSYGYTF.

The CDR3 DNA reads TGTGCCAGCAACTTCCGACAGGATGGAAACACCATATATTTT. Its protein product is CASNFRQDGNTIYF. The V and J genes are TRBV3-1 (or the pseudogene TRBV3-2) and TRBJ1-3, with a tentative D call TRBD1 (6 bases). Trimming shortened V by 7 bases and J by 3 bases, and 13 bases separated the two germline ends. CDR3 length: 14 amino acids. The germline V gene has CDR1 LGHDT and CDR2 YNNKEL (reference sequence).

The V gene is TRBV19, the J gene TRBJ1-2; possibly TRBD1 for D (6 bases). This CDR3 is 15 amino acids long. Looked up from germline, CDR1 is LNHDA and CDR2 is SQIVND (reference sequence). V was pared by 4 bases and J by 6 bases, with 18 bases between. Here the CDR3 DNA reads TGTGCCAGTAGTAGACTGGACAGTTCCGCCGATGGCTACACCTTC. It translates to CASSRLDSSADGYTF. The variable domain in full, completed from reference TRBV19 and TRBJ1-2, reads DGGITQSPKYLFRKEGQNVTLSCEQNLNHDAMYWYRQDPGQGLRLIYYSQIVNDFQKGDIAEGYSVSREKKESFPLTVTSAQKNPTAFYLCASSRLDSSADGYTFGSGTRLTVV.

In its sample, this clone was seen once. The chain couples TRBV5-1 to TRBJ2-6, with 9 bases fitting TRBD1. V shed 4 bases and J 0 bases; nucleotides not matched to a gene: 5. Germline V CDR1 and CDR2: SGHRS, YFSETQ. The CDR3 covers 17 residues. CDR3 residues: CASSKQGASSGANVLTF. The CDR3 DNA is TGCGCCAGCAGCAAACAGGGGGCGAGCTCTGGGGCCAACGTCCTGACTTTC.

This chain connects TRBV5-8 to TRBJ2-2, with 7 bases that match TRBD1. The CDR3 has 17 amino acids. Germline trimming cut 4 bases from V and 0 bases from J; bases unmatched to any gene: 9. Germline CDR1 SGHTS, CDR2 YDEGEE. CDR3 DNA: TGTGCCAGCAGCAAGCTTGTACAGGGGCCGAACACCGGGGAGCTGTTTTTT. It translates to CASSKLVQGPNTGELFF.

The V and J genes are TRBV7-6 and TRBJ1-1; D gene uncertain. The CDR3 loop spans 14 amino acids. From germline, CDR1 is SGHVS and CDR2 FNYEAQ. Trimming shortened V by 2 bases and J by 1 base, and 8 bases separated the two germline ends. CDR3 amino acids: CASSLTETNTEAFF. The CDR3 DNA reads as TGTGCCAGCAGCTTAACAGAGACGAACACTGAAGCTTTCTTT.

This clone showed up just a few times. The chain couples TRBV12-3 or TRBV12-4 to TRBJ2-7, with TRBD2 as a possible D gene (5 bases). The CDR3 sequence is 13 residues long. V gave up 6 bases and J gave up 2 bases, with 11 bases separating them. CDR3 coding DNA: TGTGCCAGCAGCCCTCCGGGGACCTACGAGCAGTACTTC. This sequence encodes CASSPPGTYEQYF.

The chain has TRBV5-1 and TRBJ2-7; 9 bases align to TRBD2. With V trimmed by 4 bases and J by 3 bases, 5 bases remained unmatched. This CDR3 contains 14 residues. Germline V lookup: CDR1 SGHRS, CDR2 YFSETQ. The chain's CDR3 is CASSPSGEYYEQYF. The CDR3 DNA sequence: TGCGCCAGCAGCCCTAGCGGGGAGTACTACGAGCAGTACTTC.

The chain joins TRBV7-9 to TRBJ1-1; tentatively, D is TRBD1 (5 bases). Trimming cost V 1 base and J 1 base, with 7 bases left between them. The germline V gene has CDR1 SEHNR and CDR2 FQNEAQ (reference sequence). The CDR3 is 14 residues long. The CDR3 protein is CASSLGTQNTEAFF. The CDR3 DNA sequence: TGTGCCAGCAGCTTAGGGACACAGAACACTGAAGCTTTCTTT.